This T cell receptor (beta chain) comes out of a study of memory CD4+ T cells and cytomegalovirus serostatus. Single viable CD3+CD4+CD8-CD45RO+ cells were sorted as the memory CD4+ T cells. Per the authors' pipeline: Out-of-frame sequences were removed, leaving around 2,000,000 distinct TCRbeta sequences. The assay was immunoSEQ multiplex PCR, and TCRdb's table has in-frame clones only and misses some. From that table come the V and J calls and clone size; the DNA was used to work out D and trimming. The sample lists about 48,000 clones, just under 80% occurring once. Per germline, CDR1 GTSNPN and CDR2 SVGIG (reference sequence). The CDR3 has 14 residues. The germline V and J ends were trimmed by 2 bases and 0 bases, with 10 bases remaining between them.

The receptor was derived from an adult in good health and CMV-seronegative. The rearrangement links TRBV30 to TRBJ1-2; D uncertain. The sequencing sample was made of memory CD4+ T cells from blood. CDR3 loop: CAWSRSNTNYGYTF. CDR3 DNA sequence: TGTGCCTGGAGTAGGAGTAACACTAACTATGGCTACACCTTC.